The 25 T cell receptor delta chains reported below all come from one sample, sequenced in a study of DNA immune sequencing with unique molecular identifiers. Primers for all 8 TRDV and 4 TRDJ genes amplified genomic DNA in 32-plex. In about 3 barcoding PCR cycles, molecules received a 12-nucleotide UMI, then adapter PCR followed. TCRdb reanalysed the multiplex PCR reads with CATT. This table holds some 2,000 delta-chain clones, 11% to 15% found once. The sample comprised gamma-delta T cells enriched from blood buffy coat, or unenriched PBMCs (not recorded which). These receptors originate from a human donor in good health.

Many counts were recorded for this clone. A read error likely explains this, since a far larger clone differs by one base. This specimen includes other DNA sequences encoding the same CDR3. This chain joins TRDV2 and TRDJ1, with TRDD3 matching over 11 bases. The CDR3 has 15 amino acids. Germline V gene sequence: CDR1 GEAIGNYY, CDR2 EKD. Written as DNA, the CDR3 is TGCGCCTGTGCCCAACTGGGGGATAGGGACGATAAACTCATCTTT. This translates into CACAQLGDRDDKLIF.

This clone ranks as medium-sized (0.01 to 0.1%). V gene TRDV2 combines with J gene TRDJ1; 12 positions match TRDD3. The J segment lost 2 bases and the V segment lost 0 bases, leaving 12 bases of the junction unmatched. The CDR3 totals 19 residues. CDR1 GEAIGNYY and CDR2 EKD come from the germline V gene. The CDR3 here is CACDTVSLGDTRGTDKLIF. The CDR3, as DNA: TGTGCCTGTGACACCGTTTCCCTGGGGGATACGCGTGGTACCGATAAACTCATCTTT.

This clone has just a few counts. TCRdb records a much larger clone's protein for this DNA, with a difference at residue 15 that likely arises from a read error; the protein given is the translation of the DNA. The chain carries TRDV2 and TRDJ1, with 11 bases matching TRDD3. Germline V gives CDR1 GEAIGNYY, CDR2 EKD. The CDR3 totals 17 residues. The DNA of the CDR3 is TGTGCCTGTGACCCCATCGGCTGGGGGATACCTACCGATAAACACATCTTT. Its translation is CACDPIGWGIPTDKHIF.

There are a few counts of this clone. TCRdb's protein, taken from a much larger clone, differs from this DNA's translation at residue 3, likely owing to a read error; the protein displayed comes from the DNA. The chain employs TRDV2 and TRDJ1, with D possibly being TRDD3 (5 bases). The CDR3 totals 16 residues. CDR1 and CDR2 (germline): GEAIGNYY, EKD. CDR3 sequence reads: CARDPIGRYRADKLIF. The CDR3 DNA is TGTGCCCGTGACCCTATTGGGAGATACAGAGCCGATAAACTCATCTTT.

Concerning this clone itself: The limits of the CDR3 on the DNA are not certain, so only TCRdb's listed CDR3 is given. The J gene corresponds to TRDJ1; a V gene call is absent; TRDD3, as called in the table, went unchecked against the DNA. The CDR3 is 18 residues long, ends included. The CDR3 reads CACDTVAGGSQYTDKLIF.

This clone was seen ten or more times. The rearrangement links TRDV1 to TRDJ1, with 11 bases aligning to TRDD3. Because TCRdb records no J gene, it was assigned here through a match of the DNA to germline. The trim removed 3 bases at V and 6 bases at J, leaving 36 bases unmatched. From germline, CDR1 is TSWWSYY and CDR2 QGS. This CDR3 has 25 residues. The CDR3, as DNA: TGTGCTCTTGGGGAGCCCTTCTTCCCTAATGGGGCTTGGCCACTGGGGGATAAAGCCGTCCATAAACTCATCTTT. Translating it yields CALGEPFFPNGAWPLGDKAVHKLIF.

This clone was counted only a few times. The protein given by TCRdb reflects a much larger clone and differs at residue 5 from this DNA's translation, likely from a read error; the protein shown is the DNA's translation. This chain links TRDV2 with TRDJ1; 12 bases are a match to TRDD3. The length of the CDR3 is 16 residues. The J segment lost 3 bases and the V segment lost 3 bases, leaving 7 bases of the junction unmatched. Germline assignment: CDR1 GEAIGNYY and CDR2 EKD. The CDR3 nucleotides read TGTGCCTGTGACGAGCTGGGGGATACGCAGGCCGATAAACTCATCTTT. Its protein is CACDELGDTQADKLIF.

This clone was detected a few times. It is likely a read error: a sequence one base away is far more abundant. This sample includes further DNA sequences coding for the same CDR3. The chain couples TRDV2 to TRDJ1; tentatively, D is TRDD3 (5 bases). This CDR3 region has 15 residues. Trimming shortened V by 0 bases and J by 5 bases, and 15 bases separated the two germline ends. CDR1 and CDR2 (germline): GEAIGNYY, EKD. The CDR3 protein is CACDTVGGRTDKLIF. In nucleotides, the CDR3 is TGTGCCTGTGACACCGTCGGGGGTCGCACTGATAAACTCATCTTT.

In this sample, this clone turned up a few times. Given a much more abundant clone one base away, this may be a read error. The chain combines TRDV2 with TRDJ1; 8 positions agree with TRDD3. The CDR3 has 19 residues. J was trimmed by 0 bases and V by 0 bases; bases with no gene match: 14. Germline V gives CDR1 GEAIGNYY, CDR2 EKD. The CDR3 region is CACDTISSGGISYTDKLIF. CDR3 coding DNA: TGTGCCTGTGACACCATATCCTCTGGGGGAATTTCGTACACCGATAAACTCATCTTT.

This clone came up a few times. This chain connects TRDV1 to TRDJ1; 10 bases fit TRDD3. Germline matching of the DNA provided the J gene here, since TCRdb leaves it blank. CDR3 length equals 23 residues. V trimming: 2 bases; J trimming: 3 bases; junction bases outside the gene matches: 27. Germline V gene sequence: CDR1 TSWWSYY, CDR2 QGS. The CDR3 spells CALGEYGTSLSVLGDRYADKLIF. As DNA, the CDR3 is TGTGCTCTTGGGGAATATGGAACCTCCCTATCCGTACTGGGGGATCGGTACGCCGATAAACTCATCTTT.

This chain uses TRDV1 with TRDJ1; D possibly corresponds to TRDD2 (6 bases). As TCRdb names no J gene, one was assigned here on the basis of a DNA match to germline. V lost 3 bases and J 0 bases, leaving 29 bases between the germline ends. The CDR3 is made up of 21 amino acids. Germline CDR1 reads TSWWSYY; CDR2 reads QGS. CDR3 nucleotides: TGTGCTCTTGGGGACCCTCCTACGTGTGGAGGGACCCGATCGTACACCGATAAACTCATCTTT. It is translated as CALGDPPTCGGTRSYTDKLIF.

The chain employs TRDV1 and TRDJ1; 13 bases line up with TRDD3. Germline V gives CDR1 TSWWSYY, CDR2 QGS. The CDR3 extends over 23 amino acids. Trimming at V came to 0 bases and at J to 2 bases, leaving 21 bases not matched to a gene. The CDR3 here is CALGELGPSSITGGYVSTDKLIF. The CDR3 DNA reads as TGTGCTCTTGGGGAACTCGGGCCTTCCTCAATTACTGGGGGATACGTATCAACCGATAAACTCATCTTT.

This clone was observed a few times. This likely came from a read error, as a far larger clone is one base away. Other DNA sequences in the same sample also yield this CDR3. This chain joins TRDV2 and TRDJ1; 9 bases map to TRDD3. CDR1 is GEAIGNYY and CDR2 is EKD in the germline V gene. The CDR3 is made up of 18 amino acids. The CDR3 DNA reads TGTGCCTGTGACACCGTACTTTCTGGGGGATCTTACACTGATAAACTCATCTTT. This sequence encodes CACDTVLSGGSYTDKLIF.

A word on this clone: A far larger clone is one nucleotide away, so this likely arose from a read error. Distinct nucleotide sequences in the sample also encode this CDR3. J is TRDJ1 and V is TRDV2; 10 nucleotides agree with TRDD3. Germline V gene data show CDR1 as GEAIGNYY and CDR2 as EKD. J was trimmed by 2 bases and V by 0 bases; bases with no gene match: 8. This CDR3 is 17 amino acids long. The CDR3 DNA reads TGTGCCTGTGACACCGTAGGGGGATACGCTGGGACCGATAAACTCATCTTT. This encodes CACDTVGGYAGTDKLIF.

About this clone: A far larger clone is one base from this, pointing to a likely read error. The sample has other DNA sequences that encode this CDR3 too. This chain connects TRDV1 to TRDJ1; 7 nucleotides agree with TRDD3. TCRdb lists no J gene, so it was determined here by aligning the DNA to germline. CDR1 TSWWSYY and CDR2 QGS come from the germline V gene. With 4 bases clipped from V and 4 bases from J, the junction kept 45 bases outside the gene matches. The length of the CDR3 is 27 residues. The CDR3 DNA sequence: TGTGCTCTTGGGGTGGATTCCTCGTATCTACGCCGCTACTGGGGATCAAGCGAGGGAGCCGCGATCGATAAACTCATCTTT. Protein product: CALGVDSSYLRRYWGSSEGAAIDKLIF.

This clone was found many times. TCRdb attributes to this sequence the protein of a much larger clone, which differs from the DNA translation at residue 12; a read error is likely, and the protein displayed is translated from the DNA. The chain joins TRDV2 to TRDJ1, with 12 bases identical to TRDD3. This CDR3 contains 16 residues. V lost 2 bases to trimming and J lost 6 bases; unmatched junction nucleotides: 9. CDR1 is GEAIGNYY and CDR2 is EKD in the germline V gene. The DNA for the CDR3 is TGTGCCTGTGACAAGCTGGGGGATACGCAGGCCAATAAACTCATCTTT. Its translation: CACDKLGDTQANKLIF.

This chain connects TRDV1 to TRDJ1; 8 bases map to TRDD3. TCRdb does not report a J gene; here it was assigned by matching the DNA to germline references. Germline V gives CDR1 TSWWSYY, CDR2 QGS. The V gene end was trimmed by 4 bases and the J gene end by 0 bases; junction bases not matched to a gene: 28. The CDR3 is made up of 23 amino acids. The CDR3 DNA follows: TGTGCTCTTGGGGTCATCCCCCCCTGCGACCTATTCCTATACTGGGGGGACACCGATAAACTCATCTTT. This encodes CALGVIPPCDLFLYWGDTDKLIF.

A few counts support this clone. A far larger clone is a single base away, which makes a read error likely. Other DNA variants within this sample encode the same CDR3. The chain has TRDV2 and TRDJ3, with 7 bases that match TRDD3. The CDR3 runs 20 residues. Germline CDR1 is GEAIGNYY and CDR2 is EKD. For the CDR3, the DNA is TGTGCTTGTGACACGGGAAGCCTGGGGGTCGGCTCCTGGGACACCCGACAGATGTTTTTC. It translates to CACDTGSLGVGSWDTRQMFF.

The chain employs TRDV1 and TRDJ1, with 7 bases aligning to TRDD2. No J gene was available from TCRdb, and it was assigned here by a germline match of the DNA. Per the germline V gene, CDR1 is TSWWSYY and CDR2 is QGS. This CDR3 has 22 amino acids. Germline trimming cut 3 bases from V and 0 bases from J; bases unmatched to any gene: 25. CDR3 residues: CALGDLSFLPSDFAGNTDKLIF. The CDR3 nucleotides read TGTGCTCTTGGGGACCTATCCTTCCTCCCTTCCGACTTCGCAGGAAACACCGATAAACTCATCTTT.

The table lists this clone with a few counts. For this DNA, TCRdb reports the protein of a much larger clone, which diverges at residue 15, most likely from a read error; the protein presented here is translated directly from the DNA. This rearrangement joins TRDV2 to TRDJ3; a possible D gene is TRDD3 (5 bases). CDR1 is GEAIGNYY, CDR2 EKD, per germline. The CDR3 is 20 amino acids. The CDR3 spells CACDTLGTTNGSWDIRQMFF. CDR3 nucleotide sequence: TGTGCCTGTGACACCTTGGGGACCACGAACGGCTCCTGGGACATCCGACAGATGTTTTTC.

J is TRDJ1 and V is TRDV1; 12 bases fit TRDD3. Per germline, CDR1 TSWWSYY and CDR2 QGS. The CDR3 length is 23 residues. J lost 0 bases, V lost 2 bases, and 22 bases had no gene match. The CDR3 loop reads CALGERRLLTMNWGIPYTDKLIF. The CDR3 DNA sequence: TGTGCTCTTGGGGAAAGGAGACTTCTTACCATGAACTGGGGGATACCGTACACCGATAAACTCATCTTT.

In its sample, this clone is large. The sample has other DNA sequences that encode this CDR3 too. The V gene is TRDV2, the J gene TRDJ2; 12 positions agree with TRDD3. After removal of 0 bases from V and 3 bases from J, the junction contained 7 bases not matched to a gene. Germline V gene lookup returns CDR1 GEAIGNYY and CDR2 EKD. CDR3 length equals 18 residues. The CDR3 loop reads CACDTLLGDTSLTAQLFF. The CDR3 nucleotides read TGTGCCTGTGACACCCTACTGGGGGATACTTCTCTGACAGCACAACTCTTCTTT.

This clone was observed a few times. The protein TCRdb lists belongs to a much larger clone and differs from this DNA's translation at residue 11, which points to a read error; the protein shown is made from the DNA. The chain joins TRDV2 to TRDJ1; D is unresolved. The V end was cut by 3 bases, the J end by 11 bases, with 21 bases between. Looked up from germline, CDR1 is GEAIGNYY and CDR2 is EKD. The CDR3 sequence is 14 residues long. The CDR3 protein is CACDRLRGSGKLIF. The CDR3 region has the DNA TGTGCCTGTGACCGCCTGCGCGGATCCGGGAAGCTCATCTTT.

Comments on this clone: The protein given by TCRdb reflects a much larger clone and differs at residue 13 from this DNA's translation, likely from a read error; the protein shown is the DNA's translation. The V and J genes are TRDV2 and TRDJ1; TRDD3 matches 10 bases. The germline V gene encodes CDR1 GEAIGNYY and CDR2 EKD. The CDR3 is made up of 17 amino acids. The CDR3: CACDGLGDRLYTEKLIF. CDR3 DNA: TGTGCCTGTGACGGTCTGGGGGATAGACTGTACACCGAAAAACTCATCTTT.

In this sample, this clone turned up a few times. TCRdb's protein for this DNA is that of a much larger clone and differs from the translation at residue 17, likely a read error; the protein shown is the DNA translation. J is TRDJ3 and V is TRDV2, with a possible D match to TRDD3 (5 bases). Per the germline V gene, CDR1 is GEAIGNYY and CDR2 is EKD. The CDR3 extends over 20 amino acids. CDR3: CACDTLGTTNGSWDTRLMFF. CDR3 nucleotide sequence: TGTGCCTGTGACACCTTGGGGACCACGAACGGCTCCTGGGACACCCGACTGATGTTTTTC.